The 27 T cell receptor beta chains in this list originate from one sample, sequenced in a study of early T cells in non-severe SARS-CoV-2 infection. MiXCR, run by TCRdb on the 5' RACE reads, gives a single entry per CDR3 protein. Seen here are over 55,000 distinct CDR3 sequences, 8.5% to 10% observed once, and the top ten hold approximately 9%. Material: whole blood. The receptors here all came from an adult who was a healthcare worker with PCR-confirmed SARS-CoV-2 infection or an uninfected control (not recorded which).

This clonotype came up many times. The chain has TRBV7-9 and TRBJ1-1, with D possibly matching TRBD1 (5 bases). The germline V and J ends were trimmed by 4 bases and 0 bases, with 9 bases remaining between them. CDR3 length: 14 amino acids. Germline V CDR1 and CDR2: SEHNR, FQNEAQ (reference sequence). The CDR3 sequence is CASSSQGLNTEAFF. CDR3 in DNA: TGTGCCAGCAGCTCCCAGGGTCTGAACACTGAAGCTTTCTTT.

This clonotype was seen many times. This chain links TRBV27 with TRBJ2-3; no firm D call. The V gene's germline CDR1 is MNHEY and CDR2 SMNVEV (reference sequence). CDR3 size: 15 residues. V lost 6 bases, J lost 3 bases, and 16 bases lay in between. The CDR3 protein is CASRHRAERTDTQYF. In DNA, the CDR3 is TGTGCCAGCAGGCACAGAGCCGAGAGAACAGATACGCAGTATTTT.

The V call is TRBV7-2, the J call TRBJ2-3; D may match TRBD1 or TRBD2 (6 bases each). The CDR3 sequence is 13 residues long. Germline V gene data show CDR1 as SGHTA and CDR2 as FQGNSA. V was clipped by 4 bases and J by 9 bases, with 14 bases between them. Here the CDR3 reads CASSSRAGGTQYF. CDR3 nucleotide sequence: TGTGCCAGCAGCTCACGGGCCGGGGGCACGCAGTATTTT.

This clonotype was seen at least ten times. V and J are TRBV20-1 and TRBJ2-7; 7 nucleotides match TRBD2. V shed 3 bases, J shed 2 bases, and the junction held 10 bases outside the gene matches. The CDR3 has 15 residues. The germline CDR1 and CDR2 sequences are DFQATT and SNEGSKA (reference sequence). CDR3 protein: CSASRGGSSTYEQYF. CDR3 nucleotide sequence: TGCAGTGCTAGTCGCGGCGGGAGCTCAACCTACGAGCAGTACTTC.

This clonotype was counted ten times or more. V usage is TRBV29-1 and J usage is TRBJ1-2, with 10 bases lining up with TRBD1. The CDR3 spans 15 residues. Germline CDR1 and CDR2: SQVTM and ANQGSEA. J gave up 2 bases and V 7 bases, and 10 bases lay outside the gene matches. This chain's CDR3 is CSALLRDRGNYGYTF. Written as DNA, the CDR3 is TGCAGCGCACTTCTCCGGGACAGGGGAAACTATGGCTACACCTTC.

This clonotype appeared once. The rearrangement joins TRBV5-1 to TRBJ2-7; maybe TRBD1 (6 bases). Trimming pared 7 bases from V and 2 bases from J, leaving 16 bases between. The CDR3 has 14 residues. Germline V gene lookup returns CDR1 SGHRS and CDR2 YFSETQ. CDR3 nucleotides: TGCGCCAGCCGCAGCAGGGGCTCACCCTACGAGCAGTACTTC. Translated, it gives CASRSRGSPYEQYF. The complete variable domain, with remaining parts taken from reference TRBV5-1 and TRBJ2-7, reads KAGVTQTPRYLIKTRGQQVTLSCSPISGHRSVSWYQQTPGQGLQFLFEYFSETQRNKGNFPGRFSGRQFSNSRSEMNVSTLELGDSALYLCASRSRGSPYEQYFGPGTRLTVT.

The rearrangement joins TRBV18 to TRBJ1-3; D remains ambiguous. V was clipped by 3 bases and J by 4 bases, with 4 bases between them. The CDR3 contains 12 residues. The germline V gene has CDR1 KGHSH and CDR2 LQKENI. This CDR3 is CASSPDGNTIYF. CDR3 nucleotide sequence: TGTGCCAGCTCACCTGACGGAAACACCATATATTTT.

This clonotype turned up a few times. V usage is TRBV7-8 and J usage is TRBJ2-3; D tentatively fits TRBD1 or TRBD2 (5 bases each). Germline V gives CDR1 SGHVS, CDR2 FQNEAQ. Trimming removed 1 base at V and 3 bases at J, with 14 bases between. CDR3 length equals 16 residues. In nucleotides, the CDR3 is TGTGCCAGCAGCTTAGTCACAGGAGCGGCAACAGATACGCAGTATTTT. It codes for CASSLVTGAATDTQYF.

Note on this clonotype: The junction and the germline gene differ at one end; a read error may be behind it. The chain is built from TRBV7-7 and TRBJ2-5, with D uncertain. Germline loops: CDR1 SSHAT, CDR2 FNYEAQ (reference sequence). CDR3 size: 13 residues. CDR3 sequence: CASSFYIGETQYF. The CDR3 region has the DNA TGTGCTAGCAGCTTCTACATCGGAGAGACCCAGTACTTC.

The V gene is TRBV29-1, the J gene TRBJ2-5, with D perhaps TRBD1 (5 bases). Germline V gives CDR1 SQVTM, CDR2 ANQGSEA. Deletions cut 3 bases from V and 6 bases from J, with 14 bases between. The CDR3 contains 13 residues. Here the CDR3 DNA reads TGCAGCGTTGATGGGGCCATCACTAAGACCCAGTACTTC. Protein: CSVDGAITKTQYF. The entire variable domain, with the rest obtained from reference TRBV29-1 and TRBJ2-5, is as follows: SAVISQKPSRDICQRGTSLTIQCQVDSQVTMMFWYRQQPGQSLTLIATANQGSEATYESGFVIDKFPISRPNLTFSTLTVSNMSPEDSSIYLCSVDGAITKTQYFGPGTRLLVL.

This clonotype was seen at least ten times. The rearrangement links TRBV4-1 to TRBJ1-3, with 10 positions matching TRBD1. V dropped 4 bases and J dropped 1; count of bases not matched to a gene: 4. Germline V gene data show CDR1 as MGHRA and CDR2 as YSYEKL. CDR3 size: 16 residues. CDR3 amino acids: CASSRLDRGSGNTIYF. CDR3 bases: TGCGCCAGCAGCCGATTGGACAGGGGGTCTGGAAACACCATATATTTT.

This clonotype was recorded at least ten times. This chain uses TRBV28 with TRBJ2-5; 9 bases align to TRBD2. Germline CDR1 reads MDHEN; CDR2 reads SYDVKM. The CDR3 is 15 amino acids. Trimming cost V 5 bases and J 4 bases; bases outside gene matches: 8. The CDR3 sequence: CASSLSGSGAETQYF. The CDR3 DNA reads as TGTGCCAGCAGTCTTAGCGGGAGTGGGGCAGAGACCCAGTACTTC.

This clonotype was picked up many times. The chain uses TRBV19 and TRBJ1-5; unclear D gene. In germline, CDR1 is LNHDA, CDR2 SQIVND (reference sequence). Trimming left V 7 bases short and J 0 bases short, with 13 bases between. The CDR3 extends over 15 amino acids. The CDR3 spells CASTREHSSNQPQHF. CDR3 coding DNA: TGTGCCAGTACCCGAGAGCACTCTAGCAATCAGCCCCAGCATTTT.

The sample holds many counts of this clonotype. The V gene is TRBV11-2, the J gene TRBJ1-1, with a weak D call TRBD1 (6 bases). Germline lookup yields CDR1 SGHAT and CDR2 FQNNGV. The length of the CDR3 is 19 residues. The ends were cut back, 3 bases at V and 1 base at J, with 24 bases in the middle. CDR3 coding DNA: TGTGCCAGCAGCTTCCCCCTTTTAAACCCCCGGACAGCGAACACTGAAGCTTTCTTT. It codes for CASSFPLLNPRTANTEAFF.

The V call is TRBV12-3 or TRBV12-4, the J call TRBJ2-1, with D unresolved. V lost 6 bases and J 9 bases, leaving 12 bases between the germline ends. The CDR3 is 12 amino acids. The CDR3 sequence is CASSLYRAEQFF. DNA of the CDR3: TGTGCCAGCAGCCTTTATCGGGCTGAGCAGTTCTTC.

There are many counts of this clonotype. This chain uses TRBV11-2 with TRBJ1-3; D gene unclear. Germline loops: CDR1 SGHAT, CDR2 FQNNGV. This CDR3 has 16 amino acids. The V end was cut by 1 base, the J end by 2 bases, with 12 bases between. The CDR3 sequence: CASSLGALRAGNTIYF. The DNA for the CDR3 is TGTGCCAGCAGCTTAGGGGCACTCCGGGCTGGAAACACCATATATTTT.

The table lists this clonotype with many counts. The J gene is TRBJ1-2, the V gene TRBV14; the D is unclear. V was pared by 4 bases and J by 4 bases, with 16 bases between. The length of the CDR3 is 15 residues. CDR1 is SGHDN, CDR2 FVKESK, per germline. The CDR3 sequence: CASSPQDAFIYGYTF. CDR3 in DNA: TGTGCCAGCAGCCCGCAGGACGCGTTCATCTATGGCTACACCTTC. The full variable domain, in which reference TRBV14 and TRBJ1-2 provide the parts outside the CDR3, is EAGVTQFPSHSVIEKGQTVTLRCDPISGHDNLYWYRRVMGKEIKFLLHFVKESKQDESGMPNNRFLAERTGGTYSTLKVQPAELEDSGVYFCASSPQDAFIYGYTFGSGTRLTVV.

A few counts support this clonotype. This chain connects TRBV11-2 to TRBJ2-1; 10 nucleotides align to TRBD2. The V and J ends lost 5 bases and 0 bases, in that order; junction bases with no gene match: 10. This CDR3 has 18 amino acids. CDR1 is SGHAT, CDR2 FQNNGV, per germline. CDR3 region: CASSEIAGGLNSYNEQFF. The CDR3, as DNA: TGTGCCAGCAGCGAGATAGCGGGAGGCCTTAACTCCTACAATGAGCAGTTCTTC.

The sample holds a few counts of this clonotype. The genes are TRBV29-1 and TRBJ1-1, with D maybe TRBD1 (5 bases). V was trimmed by 7 bases and J by 7 bases, leaving 13 bases between them. The CDR3 loop spans 11 amino acids. The V gene's germline CDR1 is SQVTM and CDR2 ANQGSEA. The CDR3, as DNA: TGCAGCGGGGGACGAACGCTTGAAGCTTTCTTT. Its translation: CSGGRTLEAFF. The whole variable domain, remainder taken from reference TRBV29-1 and TRBJ1-1, is SAVISQKPSRDICQRGTSLTIQCQVDSQVTMMFWYRQQPGQSLTLIATANQGSEATYESGFVIDKFPISRPNLTFSTLTVSNMSPEDSSIYLCSGGRTLEAFFGQGTRLTVV.

This clonotype was seen a handful of times. The rearrangement joins TRBV10-3 to TRBJ1-2; D remains unclear. CDR3 length: 11 amino acids. Trimming took 2 bases from V and 4 from J, leaving 2 bases between them. CDR1 and CDR2 (germline): ENHRY, SYGVKD. The CDR3: CAISEIYGYTF. The CDR3 region has the DNA TGTGCCATCAGTGAGATCTATGGCTACACCTTC.

This clonotype was recorded at least ten times. The CDR3 loop reads CASSFGHYGELFF. In DNA form, the CDR3 reads TGCGCCAGCAGCTTCGGACATTACGGGGAGCTGTTTTTT. The J gene is TRBJ2-2, the V gene TRBV5-1; D perhaps matches TRBD1 (5 bases). CDR3 length: 13 residues. Looked up from germline, CDR1 is SGHRS and CDR2 is YFSETQ. Trimming took 2 bases from V and 7 from J, leaving 9 bases between them.

The rearrangement uses TRBV7-3 and TRBJ2-1; D gene ambiguous. Germline V CDR1 and CDR2: SGHTA, FQGTGA. The CDR3 sequence is 15 residues long. V was shortened by 4 bases and J by 5 bases, with 15 bases between the two germline ends. The CDR3 reads CASSSGSARNNEQFF. CDR3 sequence (DNA): TGTGCCAGCAGCTCAGGTTCGGCAAGGAACAATGAGCAGTTCTTC.

This clonotype occurred a few times. V is TRBV12-3 or TRBV12-4 and J is TRBJ2-5; TRBD2 might be the D (6 bases). Trimming left V 3 bases short and J 2 bases short, with 10 bases between. This CDR3 contains 14 residues. The CDR3 spells CASSFAGTQETQYF. DNA of the CDR3: TGTGCCAGCAGTTTCGCCGGGACTCAAGAGACCCAGTACTTC.

This clonotype has at least ten counts. The chain joins TRBV2 to TRBJ2-1, with TRBD2 as a possible D gene (6 bases). This CDR3 is 14 amino acids long. V lost 6 bases, J lost 6 bases, and 15 bases lay in between. Germline CDR1 and CDR2: SNHLY and FYNNEI. The CDR3 reads CASRTTLGGNEQFF. The DNA of the CDR3 is TGTGCCAGCAGAACCACCCTCGGGGGCAATGAGCAGTTCTTC.

This clonotype came up many times. The CDR3 DNA follows: TGCAGCGTTGAGGAGGATACGCAGTATTTT. As protein: CSVEEDTQYF. V usage is TRBV29-1 and J usage is TRBJ2-3; D gene unclear. The CDR3 length is 10 residues. Between the trimmed V and J ends, which lost 3 bases and 6 bases, there was a span of 4 bases. Germline assignment: CDR1 SQVTM and CDR2 ANQGSEA.

This clonotype was seen repeatedly, ten times or more. This chain uses TRBV5-1 with TRBJ2-6; D unresolved. The length of the CDR3 is 16 residues. Trimming removed 4 bases at V and 0 bases at J, with 11 bases between. Germline CDR1 SGHRS, CDR2 YFSETQ. In DNA, the CDR3 is TGCGCCAGCAGCCACAGTGGAGACTCTGGGGCCAACGTCCTGACTTTC. Its translation is CASSHSGDSGANVLTF. Looking up the rest from reference TRBV5-1 and TRBJ2-6 gives the full variable domain: KAGVTQTPRYLIKTRGQQVTLSCSPISGHRSVSWYQQTPGQGLQFLFEYFSETQRNKGNFPGRFSGRQFSNSRSEMNVSTLELGDSALYLCASSHSGDSGANVLTFGAGSRLTVL.

This clonotype appeared a few times. The gene calls are TRBV5-8 and TRBJ2-7, with no clear D. V was pared by 4 bases and J by 3 bases, with 11 bases between. The CDR3 is 13 residues long. Germline V lookup: CDR1 SGHTS, CDR2 YDEGEE. CDR3 DNA: TGTGCCAGCAGCCCGTCCCCTTACTACGAGCAGTACTTC. Translating gives CASSPSPYYEQYF.